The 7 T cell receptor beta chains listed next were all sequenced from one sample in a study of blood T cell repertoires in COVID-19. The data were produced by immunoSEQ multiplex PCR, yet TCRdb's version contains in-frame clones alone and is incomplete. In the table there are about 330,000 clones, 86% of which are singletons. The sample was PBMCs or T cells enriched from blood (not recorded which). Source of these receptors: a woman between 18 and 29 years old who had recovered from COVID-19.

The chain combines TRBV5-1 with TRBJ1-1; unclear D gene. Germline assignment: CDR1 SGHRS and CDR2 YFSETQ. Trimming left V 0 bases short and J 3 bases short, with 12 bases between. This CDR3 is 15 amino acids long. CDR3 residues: CASSLVSAVDTEAFF. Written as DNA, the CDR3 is TGCGCCAGCAGCTTGGTATCGGCGGTCGACACTGAAGCTTTCTTT.

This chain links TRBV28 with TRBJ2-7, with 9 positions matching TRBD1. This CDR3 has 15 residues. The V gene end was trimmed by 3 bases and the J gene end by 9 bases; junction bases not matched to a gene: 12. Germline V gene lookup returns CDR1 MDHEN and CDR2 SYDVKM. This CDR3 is CASSFSTGGYGGQYF. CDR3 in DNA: TGTGCCAGCAGTTTCTCGACAGGGGGGTATGGTGGGCAGTACTTC.

CDR3 bases: TGTGCCAGCAGGTATAACACTGAAGCTTTCTTT. This sequence encodes CASRYNTEAFF. The chain combines TRBV7-2 with TRBJ1-1; no definite D call. Trimming took off 6 bases at V and 2 bases at J, with 4 bases between the two ends. The germline CDR1 and CDR2 sequences are SGHTA and FQGNSA. There are 11 residues in the CDR3.

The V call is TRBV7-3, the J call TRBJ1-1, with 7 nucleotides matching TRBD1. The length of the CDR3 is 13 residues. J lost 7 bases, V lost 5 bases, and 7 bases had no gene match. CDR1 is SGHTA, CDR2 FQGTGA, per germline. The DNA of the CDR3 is TGTGCCAGCAGCGCTCAGGGGGTTGGTGAAGCTTTCTTT. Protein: CASSAQGVGEAFF.

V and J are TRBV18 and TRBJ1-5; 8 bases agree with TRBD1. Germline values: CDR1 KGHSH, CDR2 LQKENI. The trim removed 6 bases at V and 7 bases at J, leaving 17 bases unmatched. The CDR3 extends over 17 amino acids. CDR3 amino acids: CASSPSYGQGIKQPQHF. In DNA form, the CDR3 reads TGTGCCAGCTCTCCAAGTTATGGACAGGGAATTAAACAGCCCCAGCATTTT.

CDR3 loop: CASSLGLGSPYEQYF. In nucleotides, the CDR3 is TGCGCCAGCAGCTTAGGTCTAGGAAGCCCCTACGAGCAGTACTTC. The chain combines TRBV5-1 with TRBJ2-7; unclear D gene. V lost 2 bases, J lost 2 bases, and 14 bases lay in between. From germline, CDR1 is SGHRS and CDR2 YFSETQ. This CDR3 contains 15 residues.

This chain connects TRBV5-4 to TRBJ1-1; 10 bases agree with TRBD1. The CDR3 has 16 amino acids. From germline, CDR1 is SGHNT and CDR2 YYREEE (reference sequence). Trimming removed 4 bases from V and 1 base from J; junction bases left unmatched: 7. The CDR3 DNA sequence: TGTGCCAGCAGCGGGGGGACAGGGGCACCGAACACTGAAGCTTTCTTT. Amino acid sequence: CASSGGTGAPNTEAFF.